This T cell receptor (beta chain) was found in a study of blood T cell repertoires in COVID-19. The method was immunoSEQ multiplex PCR; TCRdb's version includes in-frame clones alone and lacks a portion of them. The sample contains a few hundred thousand clones, roughly four fifths of which appear only once. Per germline, CDR1 SGHRS and CDR2 YFSETQ. There are 14 residues in the CDR3. Trimming cost V 2 bases and J 6 bases; bases outside gene matches: 5. This receptor was obtained from a woman aged 45-65 years who had recovered from COVID-19. This chain connects TRBV5-1 to TRBJ1-5, with 7 bases matching TRBD1. Sequenced input: PBMCs or T cells enriched from blood (not recorded which). For the CDR3, the DNA is TGCGCCAGCAGCTTTACAGGGGCGGGTCAGCCCCAGCATTTT. Its protein is CASSFTGAGQPQHF.